This entry features one T cell receptor beta chain sequence. Its specificity is not known. The same CDR3 can be traced to other DNA sequences in this sample. Method: immunoSEQ multiplex PCR; TCRdb's copy keeps in-frame clones and lacks some. Of 2 million to 3 million clones listed, 85% to 95% are singletons. These data come from a study of shared clonotypes between healthy human individuals. Study donors comprised healthy, HIV-negative adults devoid of recent acute infection or vaccination. V lost 1 base and J lost 4; bases outside the gene matches: 2. This CDR3 region has 15 residues. Germline V gene sequence: CDR1 SGHTA, CDR2 FQGNSA. Findings of the study overall: Approximately 5% of naive CD4 clonotypes were shared across a few donors.

Sequenced material: naive CD4+ T cells sorted from blood. Subset defined: CD45RA+ positively selected. This chain connects TRBV7-2 to TRBJ1-5, with 9 bases matching TRBD1. This receptor was identified in a man younger than 35 in good health. In nucleotides, the CDR3 is TGTGCCAGCAGCTTAGGTGGGACAGGGAATCAGCCCCAGCATTTT. Amino acid sequence: CASSLGGTGNQPQHF.